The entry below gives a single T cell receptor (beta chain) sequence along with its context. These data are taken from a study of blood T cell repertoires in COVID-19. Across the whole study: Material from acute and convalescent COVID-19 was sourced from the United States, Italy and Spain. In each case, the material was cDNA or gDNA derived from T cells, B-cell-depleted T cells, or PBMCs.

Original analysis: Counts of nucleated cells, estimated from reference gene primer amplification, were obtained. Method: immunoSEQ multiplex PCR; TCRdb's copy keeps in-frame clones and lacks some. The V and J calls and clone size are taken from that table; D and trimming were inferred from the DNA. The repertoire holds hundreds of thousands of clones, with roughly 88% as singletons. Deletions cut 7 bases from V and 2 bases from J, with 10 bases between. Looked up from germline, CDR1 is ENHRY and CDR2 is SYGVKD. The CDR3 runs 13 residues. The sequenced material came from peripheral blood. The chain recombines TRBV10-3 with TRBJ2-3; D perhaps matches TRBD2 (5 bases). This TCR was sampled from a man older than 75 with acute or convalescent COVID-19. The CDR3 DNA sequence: TGTGCCATCACCGGGGAATTCACAGATACGCAGTATTTT. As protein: CAITGEFTDTQYF.